Below, 11 T cell receptor beta chains from the same sample are listed, as sequenced in a study of cytomegalovirus exposure and HLA in healthy donors. It was with 60 Vbeta and 13 Jbeta primers that the PCR ran. Assay used: immunoSEQ multiplex PCR; TCRdb lists only in-frame clones, some missing. Here the sample spans about 140,000 clones, roughly 80% being singletons. Source material: PBMCs. All receptors come from a female donor in good health and CMV-seronegative.

The chain has TRBV5-1 and TRBJ1-6; TRBD1 matches 8 bases. Germline V gene lookup returns CDR1 SGHRS and CDR2 YFSETQ. Trimming at V came to 4 bases and at J to 1 base, leaving 28 bases not matched to a gene. CDR3 size: 24 residues. The CDR3 nucleotides read TGCGCCAGCAGCATTGGGACAGAAGGTAGAGGGACAGGAGATTTTGGTTCCTATAATTCACCCCTCCACTTT. Its protein is CASSIGTEGRGTGDFGSYNSPLHF. Complete variable domain (other parts from reference TRBV5-1 and TRBJ1-6): KAGVTQTPRYLIKTRGQQVTLSCSPISGHRSVSWYQQTPGQGLQFLFEYFSETQRNKGNFPGRFSGRQFSNSRSEMNVSTLELGDSALYLCASSIGTEGRGTGDFGSYNSPLHFGNGTRLTVT.

The chain carries TRBV10-3 and TRBJ2-2, with TRBD2 identical over 13 bases. There are 14 residues in the CDR3. Germline V gene lookup returns CDR1 ENHRY and CDR2 SYGVKD. V shed 9 bases and J 7 bases; nucleotides not matched to a gene: 5. CDR3 DNA sequence: TGTGCCATGAGACTAGCGGGAGGAGGCGGGGAGCTGTTTTTT. Its translation is CAMRLAGGGGELFF.

V is TRBV6-6 and J is TRBJ1-1; possible D gene TRBD1, 5 bases. Trimming shortened V by 8 bases and J by 1 base, and 8 bases separated the two germline ends. The CDR3 totals 12 residues. Germline V gives CDR1 MNHNY, CDR2 SVGAGI (reference sequence). CDR3 DNA sequence: TGTGCCAGCGGTAGGGGGAACACTGAAGCTTTCTTT. The encoded protein is CASGRGNTEAFF.

This chain connects TRBV27 to TRBJ1-2; D may be TRBD1 (5 bases). The CDR3 consists of 15 residues. V was cut by 3 bases and J by 2 bases, with 13 bases left in between. Germline lookup yields CDR1 MNHEY and CDR2 SMNVEV (reference sequence). CDR3 DNA: TGTGCCAGCAGTTTTGTCCAGGGCCGAAACTATGGCTACACCTTC. Its translation is CASSFVQGRNYGYTF.

The chain employs TRBV28 and TRBJ2-3, with TRBD1 as a possible D gene (6 bases). Between the trimmed V and J ends, which lost 6 bases and 2 bases, there was a span of 21 bases. The CDR3 length is 17 residues. Germline-derived CDR1 and CDR2 are MDHEN and SYDVKM. CDR3 loop: CASSRVWGPQATDTQYF. CDR3 bases: TGTGCCAGCAGCCGCGTTTGGGGGCCTCAGGCCACAGATACGCAGTATTTT.

V and J are TRBV15 and TRBJ2-5, with D perhaps matching TRBD2 (6 bases). Germline V gene lookup returns CDR1 LNHNV and CDR2 YYDKDF (reference sequence). V was pared by 1 base and J by 4 bases, with 13 bases between. This CDR3 has 15 amino acids. The CDR3 reads CATSRVPGLGETQYF. CDR3 DNA sequence: TGTGCCACCAGCAGAGTACCGGGACTCGGAGAGACCCAGTACTTC.

This clone was observed a single time. The V call is TRBV28, the J call TRBJ2-7; 9 nucleotides line up with TRBD1. V lost 6 bases and J lost 0; bases outside the gene matches: 6. In germline, CDR1 is MDHEN, CDR2 SYDVKM. This CDR3 has 15 amino acids. DNA for the CDR3: TGTGCCAGCAGCCAACAGGGGGCGAACTCCTACGAGCAGTACTTC. Protein: CASSQQGANSYEQYF. Combining the CDR3 with reference TRBV28 and TRBJ2-7 gives the whole variable domain DVKVTQSSRYLVKRTGEKVFLECVQDMDHENMFWYRQDPGLGLRLIYFSYDVKMKEKGDIPEGYSVSREKKERFSLILESASTNQTSMYLCASSQQGANSYEQYFGPGTRLTVT.

The chain joins TRBV6-1 to TRBJ2-3, with D uncertain. Trimming took off 2 bases at V and 4 bases at J, with 4 bases between the two ends. The CDR3 spans 12 residues. Germline loops: CDR1 MNHNS, CDR2 SASEGT. The CDR3 coding sequence is TGTGCCAGCAGTGAACTTCCAGATACGCAGTATTTT. Translation: CASSELPDTQYF.

This chain joins TRBV28 and TRBJ2-3, with 7 bases matching TRBD2. In germline, CDR1 is MDHEN, CDR2 SYDVKM. V shed 0 bases, J shed 3 bases, and the junction held 6 bases outside the gene matches. This CDR3 comprises 16 residues. CDR3 residues: CASSLWLAAQTDTQYF. In DNA, the CDR3 is TGTGCCAGCAGTTTATGGCTAGCGGCTCAGACAGATACGCAGTATTTT.

This rearrangement joins TRBV19 to TRBJ1-2, with 7 nucleotides matching TRBD1. The CDR3 covers 13 residues. CDR1 is LNHDA, CDR2 SQIVND, per germline (reference sequence). V dropped 6 bases and J dropped 2; count of bases not matched to a gene: 3. The CDR3 nucleotides read TGTGCCAGTAGCCTGGGACAGAACTATGGCTACACCTTC. It specifies CASSLGQNYGYTF.

As to this clone: In the same sample, other DNA sequences code for this CDR3. The chain links TRBV29-1 to TRBJ1-5; 7 positions match TRBD1. Trimming took 6 bases from V and 5 from J; bases not matched to a gene: 7. The CDR3 has 13 residues. CDR1 SQVTM and CDR2 ANQGSEA come from the germline V gene. The CDR3 spells CSVVTGRDQPQHF. CDR3 bases: TGCAGCGTCGTGACAGGGCGCGATCAGCCCCAGCATTTT.